The source of this T cell receptor (beta chain) is a study of control samples from healthy donors and cancer patients. V was pared by 0 bases and J by 3 bases, with 9 bases of the junction left unmatched. CDR3 length: 17 amino acids. Germline-derived CDR1 and CDR2 are SGDLS and YYNGEE. The repertoire was sequenced with immunoSEQ multiplex PCR; TCRdb's copy has only in-frame clones and lacks some. The table has about 49,000 clones, 70% to 90% seen once. The chain combines TRBV9 with TRBJ2-3; 8 bases are shared with TRBD1. This sequence originates from a woman in her 50s with lung cancer. What was sequenced was PBMCs. This CDR3 reads CASSVEAGGAGTDTQYF. CDR3 in DNA: TGTGCCAGCAGCGTAGAGGCAGGGGGCGCAGGGACAGATACGCAGTATTTT.